At least ten counts were recorded for the clone carrying this T cell receptor beta chain. Antigen: not known. The entry originates in a study of glioma-infiltrating T cells. Study-wide results and caveats: Non-neoplastic patients had below-expected tissue-blood divergence, while all gliomas exceeded expectation.

CDR3 length: 17 amino acids. Germline V lookup: CDR1 DFQATT, CDR2 SNEGSKA (reference sequence). Between the trimmed V and J ends, which lost 0 bases and 4 bases, there was a span of 20 bases. Using RNA template, CDR3s of TCR alpha and beta were amplified with iRepertoire arm-PCR. TCRdb passed the multiplex PCR reads through MiXCR, listing each CDR3 protein once. The sample lists about 210,000 distinct CDR3 sequences, 32% occurring once. The J gene is TRBJ2-3, the V gene TRBV20-1; D is uncertain. Sequenced: glioma tissue, nonneoplastic brain tissue, or PBMCs (not recorded which). The source is a human donor with low-grade glioma or glioblastoma, undergoing nonglioma brain surgery, or in good health (not recorded which). The CDR3, as DNA: TGCAGTGCTAGAGATTACCAAGGACCCGCAAGAGCAGATACGCAGTATTTT. This codes for CSARDYQGPARADTQYF.